A selection of T cell receptor beta chains follows, all from one sample in a study of graft-versus-host responses after intestinal transplantation. These receptors have no known antigen. TCRdb keeps only in-frame clones here, not all; method: immunoSEQ multiplex PCR. The profile shows 70,000 or so clones, over 75% of them singletons. The sequenced sample was unstimulated CD4+ T cells sorted from spleen or lymph node cells, obtained before transplant. All receptors come from a human donor who was the organ donor for an intestinal transplant. The CDR3 runs from the conserved cysteine through the conserved F or W. The order of the fields is clone size, V gene, J gene, CDR3 protein. Size is omitted from some rows. Given values are once, few, many or a class for expanded clones.

>.|TRBV7-3|TRBJ1-3
CASSLGQPGNTIYF
>few|TRBV7-9|TRBJ1-2
CASSSGQGGYYGYTF
>.|TRBV11-2|TRBJ2-2
CASSFRGPTGELFF
>.|TRBV27|TRBJ1-5
CASSAYRDKNQPQHF
>.|TRBV2|TRBJ1-5
CATTGGNNQPQHF
>.|TRBV5-1|TRBJ1-2
CASSLGNSNRGYTF
>.|TRBV7-2|TRBJ2-3
CASSLTWNRGDTQYF
>.|TRBV30|TRBJ1-3
CAYQPGSSGNTIYF
>.|TRBV5-1|TRBJ1-4
CASSSTVGPTNEKLFF
>few|TRBV5-5|TRBJ1-5
CASSLRDRAPTGQHF
>.|TRBV30|TRBJ1-2
CAWGDTGTGRGYGYTF
>.|TRBV10-1|TRBJ2-2
CASSERQGNTGELFF
>.|TRBV28|TRBJ1-2
CASSLSGIGYTF
>.|TRBV7-3|TRBJ2-5
CASSVGQNQETQYF